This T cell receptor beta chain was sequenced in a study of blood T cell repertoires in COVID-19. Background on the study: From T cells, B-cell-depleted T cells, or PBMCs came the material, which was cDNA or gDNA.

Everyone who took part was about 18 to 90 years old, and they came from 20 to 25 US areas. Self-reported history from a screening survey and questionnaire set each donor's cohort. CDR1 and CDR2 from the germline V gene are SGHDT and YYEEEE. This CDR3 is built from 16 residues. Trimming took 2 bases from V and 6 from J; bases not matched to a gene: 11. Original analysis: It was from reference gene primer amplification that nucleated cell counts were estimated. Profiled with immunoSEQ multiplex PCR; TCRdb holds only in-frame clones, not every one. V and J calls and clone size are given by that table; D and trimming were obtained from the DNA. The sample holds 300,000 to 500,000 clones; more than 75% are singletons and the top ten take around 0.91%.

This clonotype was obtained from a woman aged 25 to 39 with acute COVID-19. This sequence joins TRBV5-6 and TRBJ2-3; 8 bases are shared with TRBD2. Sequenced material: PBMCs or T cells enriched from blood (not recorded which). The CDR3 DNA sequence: TGTGCCAGCAGCTTAGATCCAGCGGGGGAAGGGGATACGCAGTATTTT. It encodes CASSLDPAGEGDTQYF.